This TCR beta chain was identified during a study of low-dose radiotherapy and immunotherapy resistance in tumors. Study details: Aspirin was administered orally at 300 mg daily for four cycles, commencing on cycle 1 day 1.

CDR1 and CDR2 from the germline V gene are MNHEY and SMNVEV (reference sequence). The V end was cut by 4 bases, the J end by 4 bases, with 22 bases between. The CDR3 contains 17 residues. As for time point: before trial treatment. Covering alpha and beta chains, TRAV- and TRBV-specific primers were used for the first-strand cDNA. The TCRs were subjected to amplification over approximately 18 PCR cycles employing a constant-region primer in conjunction with a V-primer adapter. MiXCR, applied by TCRdb to the reads, yields one record per CDR3 protein. The table records about 64,000 distinct CDR3 sequences, roughly 29% of them present only once. There are many counts of this clonotype.

The sample here was PBMCs, taken before treatment. The chain recombines TRBV27 with TRBJ1-2; D gene unclear. The TCR was taken from a male donor with rectosigmoid adenocarcinoma. In DNA form, the CDR3 reads TGTGCCAGCAGTTCGGGGATACCCCCAAGACTCCTCTATGGCTACACCTTC. Residues: CASSSGIPPRLLYGYTF.